This T cell receptor beta chain was sequenced in a study of shared clonotypes between healthy human individuals. Regarding the study as a whole: Four donors had about 5% of their naive CD4 clonotypes in common. Naive subsets typically showed greater estimated richness than memory subsets.

This clone came up a few times. Antigen specificity is unknown. Other DNA sequences of this sample code for an identical CDR3. Naive CD8 cells comprised CD45RO-negative, CCR7-positively selected cells, excluding terminally differentiated effector memory CD45RA+ cells. Caucasian adults living in Nashville, Tennessee, provided all samples. Assay: immunoSEQ multiplex PCR; the TCRdb copy retains only in-frame clones and omits some. The sample records about 2.2 million clones, roughly 91% being singletons. Trimming pared 2 bases from V and 3 bases from J, leaving 8 bases between. The germline V gene encodes CDR1 MNHEY and CDR2 SMNVEV (reference sequence). The CDR3 consists of 14 residues.

The chain employs TRBV27 and TRBJ1-5; D gene unclear. The receptor comes from a man between 18 and 29 years old in good health. Some clones in this sample may be carry-over from other donors' samples. Sequencing input: naive CD8+ T cells from PBMCs. CDR3 in DNA: TGTGCCAGCAGTTTACGGCAGCACAATCAGCCCCAGCATTTT. Its protein is CASSLRQHNQPQHF.